A selection of T cell receptor beta chains follows, all from one sample in a study of blood T cell repertoires in COVID-19. Here immunoSEQ multiplex PCR was the method, and the copy in TCRdb shows in-frame clones only, minus some. The table shows around 150,000 clones, with over 75% occurring only once. The sample consisted of peripheral blood. The receptor source for this set is a man between 70 and 80 years old with acute or convalescent COVID-19. Each CDR3 is given with its conserved first and last residue. The D gene is left open where the match is weak. Size is omitted from some rows. Given values are once, few, many or a class for expanded clones.

V	size	D	J	DNA	CDR3
TRBV28	.	.	TRBJ2-5	TGTGCCAGCAGTTTCCTCGTGGGGGGTCAAGAGACCCAGTACTTC	CASSFLVGGQETQYF
TRBV25-1	.	.	TRBJ2-1	TGTGCCAGCAGTGAGGGCAGGAGGGACAATGAGCAGTTCTTC	CASSEGRRDNEQFF
TRBV28	.	.	TRBJ1-5	TGTGCCAGCAGTCCCCCGGCGGGGAGGGGTAGCAATCAGCCCCAGCATTTT	CASSPPAGRGSNQPQHF
TRBV6-1	.	.	TRBJ2-1	TGTGCTGGGGGGTCCTACAATGAGCAGTTCTTC	CAGGSYNEQFF
TRBV12-3/TRBV12-4	.	TRBD1	TRBJ1-1	TGTGCCAGCAAGTATCAGGGGGACACTGAAGCTTTCTTT	CASKYQGDTEAFF
TRBV5-1	.	TRBD1	TRBJ2-2	TGCGCCAGCACGCCCGGACAGGTCAACACCGGGGAGCTGTTTTTT	CASTPGQVNTGELFF
TRBV5-4	.	.	TRBJ2-1	TGTGCCAGCAGCTTGGTCAAAAACAATGAGCAGTTCTTC	CASSLVKNNEQFF
TRBV30	once	.	TRBJ1-6	TGTGCCAAACAGGGAGACGAGGGATCACCCCTCCACTTT	CAKQGDEGSPLHF
TRBV3-1/TRBV3-2	few	.	TRBJ1-1	TGTGCCAGCAGCCAAGGCGGGGCCCCTGAAGCTTTCTTT	CASSQGGAPEAFF
TRBV5-1	.	TRBD2	TRBJ2-4	TGCGCCAGCAGCTTGGGGGGCGGACAGGAAACTAGCGGGAGTTCCATTCTAGCCAAAAACATTCAGTACTTC	CASSLGGGQETSGSSILAKNIQYF
TRBV29-1	.	.	TRBJ2-7	TGCAGCGCTAACCAGGGGGGCGAGCAGTACTTC	CSANQGGEQYF
TRBV11-3	once	TRBD1	TRBJ1-1	TGTGCCAGCAGTTCGGGACAGGGAAGAACTGAAGCTTTCTTT	CASSSGQGRTEAFF
TRBV19	.	.	TRBJ2-7	TGTGCCGTAAGGGTAGACAGCTCCTACGAGCAGTACTTC	CAVRVDSSYEQYF
TRBV12-5	.	.	TRBJ2-1	TGTGCTAGTGGTTTGGTACCAGGGTCGGATGAGCAGTTCTTC	CASGLVPGSDEQFF
TRBV5-5	.	TRBD1	TRBJ2-5	TGTGCCAGCAGCCTGACAGGGTTTGGGGAGACCCAGTACTTC	CASSLTGFGETQYF
TRBV19	.	TRBD1	TRBJ2-2	TGTGCCAGTGACAGGGACGGGTCCGGGGAGCTGTTTTTT	CASDRDGSGELFF
TRBV28	.	.	TRBJ2-3	TGTGCCAGCAGGACAAGGACAGCCACAGATACGCAGTATTTT	CASRTRTATDTQYF
TRBV15	.	TRBD1	TRBJ1-1	TGTGCCACCAAAACAGGGGTCCTAAACACTGAAGCTTTCTTT	CATKTGVLNTEAFF
TRBV6-5	.	.	TRBJ2-1	TGTGCCAGCAACAGGGGTAGCGGGATAGGAGATGAGCAGTTCTTC	CASNRGSGIGDEQFF
TRBV19	.	.	TRBJ2-3	TGTGCCAGCAGGGGCAGTAGCACAGATACGCAGTATTTT	CASRGSSTDTQYF
TRBV7-8	.	TRBD1	TRBJ1-5	TGTGCCAGCAGCCCTCGGGACAGCCCCAATCAGCCCCAGCATTTT	CASSPRDSPNQPQHF
TRBV30	once	TRBD2	TRBJ2-1	TGTGCCTGGAGGAAAAACGGGAGGGCCATCGCCTACAATGAGCAGTTCTTC	CAWRKNGRAIAYNEQFF
TRBV27	.	.	TRBJ1-5	TGTGCCAGCAGTTTGGCGGGGGGAGGGCCTAATCAGCCCCAGCATTTT	CASSLAGGGPNQPQHF
TRBV12-3/TRBV12-4	.	.	TRBJ2-2	TGTGCCAGCACCCGAGGCGTCGGGGAGCTGTTTTTT	CASTRGVGELFF
TRBV28	.	.	TRBJ2-5	TGTGCCAGCAGTATCAGGGAAGGACAAGAGACCCAGTACTTC	CASSIREGQETQYF
TRBV6-5	.	TRBD1	TRBJ1-1	TGTGCCAGCAGTTACTCAGGGGGCGCTGGCACTGAAGCTTTCTTT	CASSYSGGAGTEAFF
TRBV6-1	once	TRBD1	TRBJ1-1	TGTGCCAGCAGTGAGAGACAGGGGCCCGAAGCTTTCTTT	CASSERQGPEAFF
TRBV28	.	TRBD1	TRBJ2-7	TGTGCCAGCAGTGGACAGGGGAACGCCTACGAGCAGTACTTC	CASSGQGNAYEQYF
TRBV3-1/TRBV3-2	few	TRBD1	TRBJ1-2	TGTGCCAGCAGCCAACCCGGACAGGGGGCAGACTATGGCTACACCTTC	CASSQPGQGADYGYTF
TRBV2	.	TRBD1	TRBJ1-2	TGTGCCGGCCGGGACAGGGGGTATGGCTACACCTTC	CAGRDRGYGYTF
TRBV5-6	few	TRBD1	TRBJ1-1	TGTGCCAGCAGACGGACAGGGTGGGAAACTGAAGCTTTCTTT	CASRRTGWETEAFF
TRBV6-5	.	TRBD1	TRBJ2-5	TGTGCCAGCAGTTCCGGACAGGGCGGGACCCAGTACTTC	CASSSGQGGTQYF
TRBV12-3/TRBV12-4	.	.	TRBJ2-2	TGTGCCAGCAGTGAGGTCGGGGAGCTGTTTTTT	CASSEVGELFF
TRBV6-5	.	TRBD1	TRBJ1-5	TGTGCCAGCAGTTCCACAGGGGACCAGCCCCAGCATTTT	CASSSTGDQPQHF
TRBV5-4	.	TRBD2	TRBJ2-7	TGTGCCAGCAGCCCCGGGACTACCTACGAGCAGTACTTC	CASSPGTTYEQYF
TRBV7-2	.	TRBD1	TRBJ2-6	TGTGCCAGCAGCTTGACAGGGGACTCTGGGGCCAACGTCCTGACTTTC	CASSLTGDSGANVLTF
TRBV11-2	once	TRBD1	TRBJ1-1	TGTGCCAGCAGACGCCCTGGGCAGGGGGCCCGATTGACTGAAGCTTTCTTT	CASRRPGQGARLTEAFF
TRBV5-1	few	.	TRBJ2-5	TGCGCCAGCAGCCTACAAGAGACCCAGTACTTC	CASSLQETQYF
TRBV3-1/TRBV3-2	few	.	TRBJ1-6	TGTGCCAGCAGCCAAGGGACACCTAATTCACCCCTCCACTTT	CASSQGTPNSPLHF
TRBV2	.	.	TRBJ2-7	TGTGCCAGCAGTGAATTGCTAGCGTCCTACGAGCAGTACTTC	CASSELLASYEQYF
TRBV6-5	.	.	TRBJ2-5	TGTGCCAGCAGAGAGGGCGGGGCCCAAGAGACCCAGTACTTC	CASREGGAQETQYF
TRBV5-6	.	.	TRBJ2-7	TGTGCCAGCAGCCGAGATACCGGGCAGTACTTC	CASSRDTGQYF
TRBV28	once	TRBD1	TRBJ2-6	TGTGCCAGCAGATACGTTCAGGGGGCGATCTCTGGGGCCAACGTCCTGACTTTC	CASRYVQGAISGANVLTF
TRBV2	.	TRBD2	TRBJ2-5	TGTGCCAGCAGTGAAGGGCTAGCGGGGGCGTCGGAGACCCAGTACTTC	CASSEGLAGASETQYF
TRBV9	few	.	TRBJ1-3	TGTGCCAGCAGCGGGCATTCTGGAAACACCATATATTTT	CASSGHSGNTIYF
TRBV28	.	.	TRBJ1-2	TGTGCCAGCAGGATCGGGAGCTATGGCTACACCTTC	CASRIGSYGYTF
TRBV3-1/TRBV3-2	.	.	TRBJ1-3	TGTGCCAGCAGCCCCCGGGGGGGCACTTCTGGAAACACCATATATTTT	CASSPRGGTSGNTIYF
TRBV5-4	.	TRBD1	TRBJ2-2	TGTGCCAGCAGTTTCGACAGGGGAGATACCGGGGAGCTGTTTTTT	CASSFDRGDTGELFF
TRBV7-9	.	.	TRBJ1-4	TGTGCCAGCAGCTTAGACAGGGCGGGTAATGAAAAACTGTTTTTT	CASSLDRAGNEKLFF
TRBV24-1	.	.	TRBJ2-2	TGTGCCACCAAGGGAGACGGGAACACCGGGGAGCTGTTTTTT	CATKGDGNTGELFF
TRBV28	.	TRBD1	TRBJ1-3	TGTGCCAGCAGTCAGGCCGGGACAGCCTCTGGAAACACCATATATTTT	CASSQAGTASGNTIYF
TRBV1	few	.	TRBJ2-2	TGCACCAGCAGCGAAAAGGGGGCACAGAACACCGGGGAGCTGTTTTTT	CTSSEKGAQNTGELFF
TRBV5-1	.	TRBD2	TRBJ2-1	TGCGCCAGCAGCTTGGGGACTAGCGGGGGAAGTAATGAGCAGTTCTTC	CASSLGTSGGSNEQFF